This T cell receptor beta chain was found in a study of T cells in narcolepsy. General study findings and limits: In some patient and control memory CD4+ samples, autoreactive clones were absent. Comparing one patient's CSF and blood CD4+ clonotypes highlighted HCRT- and TRIB2-specific autoreactive clonotypes.

TCRdb's table, derived via immunoSEQ multiplex PCR, lists solely in-frame clones and lacks some. In the table there are approximately 25,000 clones, 86% of which are singletons. CDR1 is SNHLY, CDR2 FYNNEI, per germline. V lost 2 bases, J lost 2 bases, and 7 bases lay in between. The CDR3 consists of 14 residues. Remarks on this clone: The antigen remains undetermined.

Source material: CD45RA- memory CD4+ T cells from PBMCs. The V gene is TRBV2, the J gene TRBJ2-4; possibly TRBD1 or TRBD2 for D (5 bases each). The receptor was isolated from a human donor with narcolepsy. The CDR3 nucleotides read TGTGCCAGCAGTGAATGGGGGACCAAAAACATTCAGTACTTC. This sequence encodes CASSEWGTKNIQYF. The full variable domain, completed using reference TRBV2 and TRBJ2-4, is EPEVTQTPSHQVTQMGQEVILRCVPISNHLYFYWYRQILGQKVEFLVSFYNNEISEKSEIFDDQFSVERPDGSNFTLKIRSTKLEDSAMYFCASSEWGTKNIQYFGAGTRLSVL.